The rows below give T cell receptor beta chains drawn from one sample of a study of early T cells in non-severe SARS-CoV-2 infection. One entry per CDR3 protein results from TCRdb running MiXCR on the 5' RACE reads. Of approximately 69,000 distinct CDR3 sequences in the sample, about 9.4% were seen once. Source material: whole blood. These receptors were taken from an adult who was a healthcare worker with PCR-confirmed SARS-CoV-2 infection or an uninfected control (not recorded which). Both conserved end residues are part of each CDR3. D genes are given only for firm matches. Not all rows give a size; the values are once, few, many and, for expanded clones, a class.

>TRBV5-1|TRBD2|-|TRBJ2-7
TGCGCCAGCAGCTATTTCCCCTTAGCGGGGGGGCGTCAAGACGAGCAGTACTTC
CASSYFPLAGGRQDEQYF
>TRBV4-2|TRBD2|many|TRBJ2-3
TGTGCCAGCAGCCCGACTAGCGGGAGAACAGATACGCAGTATTTT
CASSPTSGRTDTQYF
>TRBV4-1|-|many|TRBJ2-1
TGCGCCAGCAGCCAAGGTTTCAACGAACATTACAATGAGCAGTTCTTC
CASSQGFNEHYNEQFF
>TRBV11-2|-|-|TRBJ2-4
TGTGCCAGCAGCCCCCACATCCAACGGGGAAACATTCAGTACTTC
CASSPHIQRGNIQYF
>TRBV7-9|TRBD1|many|TRBJ2-3
TGTGCCAGCAGACTCGGACAGGGGGACCCAGATACGCAGTATTTT
CASRLGQGDPDTQYF
>TRBV30|-|many|TRBJ1-6
TGTGCCTGGAGTCCAAAGGCCCGGAATAATTCACCCCTCCACTTT
CAWSPKARNNSPLHF
>TRBV4-3|TRBD2|many|TRBJ2-1
TGCGCCAGCAGCCAAGATAGCGGGCCCTACAATGAGCAGTTCTTC
CASSQDSGPYNEQFF
>TRBV7-8|TRBD2|few|TRBJ2-7
TGTGCCAGCAGCCCCCCATTGGCGGGAGCCTTCGGGGACGAGCAGTACTTC
CASSPPLAGAFGDEQYF
>TRBV5-8|TRBD2|few|TRBJ2-3
TGTGCCAGCTGCATCGGGGGGGTTGAAGATACGCAGTATTTT
CASCIGGVEDTQYF
>TRBV6-5|TRBD1|many|TRBJ2-1
TGTGCCAGCAGGAGGGGGCAGGGAAGGAATGAGCAGTTCTTC
CASRRGQGRNEQFF
>TRBV5-1|TRBD1|few|TRBJ1-3
TGCGCCAGCAGCTTGGACGGCAGGGGGTCTGGAAACACCATATATTTT
CASSLDGRGSGNTIYF
>TRBV5-5|TRBD1|few|TRBJ1-5
TGTGCCAGCAGCCCGACCGGGACAGTACCCCAGCATTTT
CASSPTGTVPQHF
>TRBV5-1|-|-|TRBJ1-1
TGCGCCAGCAGAGTCGGCACTATGAACACTGAAGCTTTCTTT
CASRVGTMNTEAFF
>TRBV7-9|TRBD2|many|TRBJ2-1
TGTGCCAGCAGCTTAGGTGGGACTATTCCAAATGAGCAGTTCTTC
CASSLGGTIPNEQFF
>TRBV6-1|-|few|TRBJ2-7
TGTGCCAGCAGCCCCATCCCCAGACAGAATTACTTC
CASSPIPRQNYF
>TRBV3-1|-|many|TRBJ1-4
TGTGCCAGCAGCCAAGGGGGGACAAGGCTTGGCGAAAAACTGTTTTTT
CASSQGGTRLGEKLFF
>TRBV5-1|TRBD2|few|TRBJ2-2
TGCGCCAGCAGCTCCCCGACTAGCCCCAACACCGGGGAGCTGTTTTTT
CASSSPTSPNTGELFF
>TRBV10-3|TRBD1|few|TRBJ2-7
TGTGCCATCAGGGGCGACAGGGGGCGGTACGAGCAGTACTTC
CAIRGDRGRYEQYF
>TRBV24-1|-|many|TRBJ2-7
TGTGCCACCAGTGACTCTACAGGGAATCCCTACGAGCAGTACTTC
CATSDSTGNPYEQYF
>TRBV11-2|-|many|TRBJ2-1
TGTGCCAGCAGCGTTAGTGATGAGCAGTTCTTC
CASSVSDEQFF
>TRBV19|-|-|TRBJ1-2
TGTGCCTCAACAACCGGACGGAACTATGGCTACACCTTC
CASTTGRNYGYTF
>TRBV14|TRBD2|few|TRBJ2-1
TGTGCCAGCAGCCCCGGACTAGCTCTGTACAATGAGCAGTTCTTC
CASSPGLALYNEQFF
>TRBV7-2|TRBD1|many|TRBJ1-2
TGTGCCAGCAGCCAGGACAGGGCCTATGGCTACACCTTC
CASSQDRAYGYTF
>TRBV7-9|TRBD1|many|TRBJ2-3
TGTGCCAGCAGCTTCGGGACAGGGGTCTCCTTCACAGATACGCAGTATTTT
CASSFGTGVSFTDTQYF
>TRBV5-8|-|few|TRBJ2-1
TGTGCCAGCAGCCCCTTCATGGAGCGGTACAATGAGCAGTTCTTC
CASSPFMERYNEQFF
>TRBV6-2/TRBV6-3|-|-|TRBJ2-7
TGTGCCAGCAGTGACCGGGACACCGAGCAGTACTTC
CASSDRDTEQYF
>TRBV5-1|TRBD1|many|TRBJ1-3
TGCGCCAGCAGCCCGGACAGGGGGTCCTCTGAAAACACCATATATTTT
CASSPDRGSSENTIYF
>TRBV12-3/TRBV12-4|-|many|TRBJ1-4
TGTGCCAGCAGCTCCGGGTCAGGGGCCAATGAAAAACTGTTTTTT
CASSSGSGANEKLFF
>TRBV25-1|-|few|TRBJ1-1
TGTGCCAGCAGTGCTAGGACAGAGGCTAAAGCTTTCTTT
CASSARTEAKAFF
>TRBV6-1|-|many|TRBJ1-2
TGTGCCAGCAGTGAGTCCCAGGGTAGGCCTAACTATGGCTACACCTTC
CASSESQGRPNYGYTF
>TRBV27|TRBD2|-|TRBJ2-1
TGTGCCAGCACCCGGGGGGGAGGTCGAACCAATGAGCAGTTCTTC
CASTRGGGRTNEQFF
>TRBV5-1|-|-|TRBJ2-7
TGCGCCAGCAGCTTGATTATTCCCGGGGAGCAGTACTTC
CASSLIIPGEQYF
>TRBV6-5|-|-|TRBJ2-3
TGTGCCAGCAGCCCCCCAGGGACGACAGATACGCAGTATTTT
CASSPPGTTDTQYF
>TRBV20-1|TRBD1|few|TRBJ1-2
TGCAGTGCCAGGACAGGGCCTAACTATGGCTACACCTTC
CSARTGPNYGYTF
>TRBV12-3/TRBV12-4|TRBD2|few|TRBJ2-1
TGTGCCAGCAGTTACGGGACTAGCGGGAGGGGGTCATTCGATGAGCAGTTCTTC
CASSYGTSGRGSFDEQFF
>TRBV29-1|-|few|TRBJ2-5
TGCAGCGTAGCCGGACAGGCGGGACAAGAGACCCAGTACTTC
CSVAGQAGQETQYF
>TRBV5-8|TRBD1|many|TRBJ1-3
TGTGCCAGCCGGGACAGAGGAAACACCATATATTTT
CASRDRGNTIYF
>TRBV11-2|TRBD2|few|TRBJ2-1
TGTGCCAGCAGCCCCTTAGCGGGGGGGCGGGATGAGCAGTTCTTC
CASSPLAGGRDEQFF
>TRBV7-8|-|few|TRBJ2-1
TGTGCCAGCAACCAACCTGACACTTACAATGAGCAGTTCTTC
CASNQPDTYNEQFF
>TRBV5-5|-|few|TRBJ2-7
TGTGCCAGCAGCTTGAGCGTGACCCAAAGCGTCGGGTACTTC
CASSLSVTQSVGYF
>TRBV5-1|-|-|TRBJ2-4
TGCGCCAGCAGCCCACCGGGCCAAAACATTCAGTACTTC
CASSPPGQNIQYF
>TRBV29-1|-|-|TRBJ2-3
TGCAGCGTTGACGTGGGGGCTACAGATACGCAGTATTTT
CSVDVGATDTQYF
>TRBV29-1|TRBD2|few|TRBJ2-7
TGCAGCGGGATTACGACTAGCGGGAGCTACGAGCAGTACTTC
CSGITTSGSYEQYF
>TRBV5-1|-|many|TRBJ2-1
TGCGCCAGCAGCACCAGTCCCGGGACTTCAAGCTCCTACAATGAGCAGTTCTTC
CASSTSPGTSSSYNEQFF
>TRBV20-1|-|-|TRBJ2-3
TGCAGTGCTAGAGGAGACGGAGGCGCAGATACGCAGTATTTT
CSARGDGGADTQYF
>TRBV3-1|-|-|TRBJ1-2
TGTGCCAGCAGCGTATTAAGCGGAGACGGCTACACCTTC
CASSVLSGDGYTF
>TRBV5-1|-|few|TRBJ1-2
TGCGCCAGCAGCCCGGACGGCCCCTGGGGCTATGGCTACACCTTC
CASSPDGPWGYGYTF
>TRBV29-1|TRBD1|many|TRBJ1-5
TGCAGCGCTATTGGGGCAGGGGGCTCCAATCAGCCCCAGCATTTT
CSAIGAGGSNQPQHF